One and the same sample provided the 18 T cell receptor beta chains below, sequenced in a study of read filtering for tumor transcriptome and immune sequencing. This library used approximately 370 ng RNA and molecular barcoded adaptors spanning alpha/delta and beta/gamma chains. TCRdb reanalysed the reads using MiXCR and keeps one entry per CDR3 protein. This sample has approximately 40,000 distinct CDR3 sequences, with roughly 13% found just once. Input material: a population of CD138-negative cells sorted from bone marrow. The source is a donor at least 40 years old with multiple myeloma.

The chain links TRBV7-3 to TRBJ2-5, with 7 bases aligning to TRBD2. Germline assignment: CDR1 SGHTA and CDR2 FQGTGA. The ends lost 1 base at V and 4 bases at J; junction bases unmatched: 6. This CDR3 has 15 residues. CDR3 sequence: CASSLMPTSRETQYF. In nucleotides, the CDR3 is TGTGCCAGCAGCTTAATGCCGACTAGCAGAGAGACCCAGTACTTC.

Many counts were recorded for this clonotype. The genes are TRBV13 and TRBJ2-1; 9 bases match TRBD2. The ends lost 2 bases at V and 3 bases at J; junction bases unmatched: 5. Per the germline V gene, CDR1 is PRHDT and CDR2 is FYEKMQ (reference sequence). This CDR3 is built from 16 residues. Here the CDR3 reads CASSLLAGGSYNEQFF. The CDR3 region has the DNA TGTGCCAGCAGCTTATTGGCGGGAGGGAGCTACAATGAGCAGTTCTTC.

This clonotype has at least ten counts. The CDR3 coding sequence is TGTGCCAGCAGCTTAGATTATCAAACCTATGGCTACACCTTC. This encodes CASSLDYQTYGYTF. The chain has TRBV7-2 and TRBJ1-2; D gene ambiguous. This CDR3 has 14 amino acids. Trimming pared 1 base from V and 4 bases from J, leaving 10 bases between. The germline V gene encodes CDR1 SGHTA and CDR2 FQGNSA.

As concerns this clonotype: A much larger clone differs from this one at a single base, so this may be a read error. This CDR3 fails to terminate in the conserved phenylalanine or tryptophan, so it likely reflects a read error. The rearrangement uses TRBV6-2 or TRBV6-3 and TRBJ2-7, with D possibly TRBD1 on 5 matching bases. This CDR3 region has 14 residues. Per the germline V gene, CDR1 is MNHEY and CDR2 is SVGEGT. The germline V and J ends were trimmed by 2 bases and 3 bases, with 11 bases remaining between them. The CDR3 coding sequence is TGTGCCAGCAGTTACACGGGTCAGGGCTACGAGCAGTACCTC. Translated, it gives CASSYTGQGYEQYL.

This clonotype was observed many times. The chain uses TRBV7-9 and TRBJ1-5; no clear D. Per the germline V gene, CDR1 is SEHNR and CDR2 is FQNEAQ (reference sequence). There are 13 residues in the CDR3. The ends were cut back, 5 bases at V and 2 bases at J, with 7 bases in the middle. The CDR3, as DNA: TGTGCCAGCAGCCCCGGGGGCAATCAGCCCCAGCATTTT. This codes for CASSPGGNQPQHF.

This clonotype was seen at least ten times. The DNA for the CDR3 is TGTGCCAGCAGCTCGACAGGGGGCGAGACCCAGTACTTC. Encoded protein: CASSSTGGETQYF. The chain links TRBV7-9 to TRBJ2-5; 10 bases line up with TRBD1. With 4 bases clipped from V and 5 bases from J, the junction kept 1 base outside the gene matches. The CDR3 spans 13 residues. From germline, CDR1 is SEHNR and CDR2 FQNEAQ (reference sequence). The full variable domain, completed using reference TRBV7-9 and TRBJ2-5, is DTGVSQNPRHKITKRGQNVTFRCDPISEHNRLYWYRQTLGQGPEFLTYFQNEAQLEKSRLLSDRFSAERPKGSFSTLEIQRTEQGDSAMYLCASSSTGGETQYFGPGTRLLVL.

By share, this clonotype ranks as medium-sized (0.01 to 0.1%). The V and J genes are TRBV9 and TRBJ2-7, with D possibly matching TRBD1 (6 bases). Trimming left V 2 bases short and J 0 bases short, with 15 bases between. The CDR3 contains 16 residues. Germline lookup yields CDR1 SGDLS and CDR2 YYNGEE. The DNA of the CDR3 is TGTGCCAGCAGCGTGGAGAGACAGGCTTTCTCCTACGAGCAGTACTTC. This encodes CASSVERQAFSYEQYF. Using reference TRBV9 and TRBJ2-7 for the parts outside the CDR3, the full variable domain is DSGVTQTPKHLITATGQRVTLRCSPRSGDLSVYWYQQSLDQGLQFLIQYYNGEERAKGNILERFSAQQFPDLHSELNLSSLELGDSALYFCASSVERQAFSYEQYFGPGTRLTVT.

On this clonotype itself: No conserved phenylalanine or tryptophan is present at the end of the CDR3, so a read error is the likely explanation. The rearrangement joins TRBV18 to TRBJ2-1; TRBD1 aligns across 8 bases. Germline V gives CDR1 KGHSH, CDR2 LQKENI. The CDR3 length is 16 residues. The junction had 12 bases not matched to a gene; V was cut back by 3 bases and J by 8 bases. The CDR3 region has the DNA TGTGCCAGCTCACCGGCCGGGACAGGCCTTCACGATGAGCAGTTCTGC. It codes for CASSPAGTGLHDEQFC.

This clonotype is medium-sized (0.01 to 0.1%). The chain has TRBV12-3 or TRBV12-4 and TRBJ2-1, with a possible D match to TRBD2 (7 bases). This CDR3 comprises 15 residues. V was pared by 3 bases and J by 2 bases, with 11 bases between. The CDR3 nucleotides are TGTGCCAGCAGTTTGGGGGGGACACCCTACAATGAGCAGTTCTTC. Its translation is CASSLGGTPYNEQFF.

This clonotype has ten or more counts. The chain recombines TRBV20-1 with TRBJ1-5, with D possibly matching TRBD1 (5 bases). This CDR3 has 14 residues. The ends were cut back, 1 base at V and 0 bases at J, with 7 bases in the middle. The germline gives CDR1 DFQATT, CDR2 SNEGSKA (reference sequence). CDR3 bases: TGCAGTGCTAGAGGTGGGGCTAGCAATCAGCCCCAGCATTTT. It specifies CSARGGASNQPQHF.

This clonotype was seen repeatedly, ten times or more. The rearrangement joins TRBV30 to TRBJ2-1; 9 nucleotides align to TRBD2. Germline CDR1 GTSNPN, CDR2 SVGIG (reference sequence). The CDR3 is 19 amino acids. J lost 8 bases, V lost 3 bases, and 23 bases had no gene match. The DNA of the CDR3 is TGTGCCTGGAGCGCTGTTGGGGCTCTTGGTAGCGGGAGTATCCATGAGCAGTTCTTC. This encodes CAWSAVGALGSGSIHEQFF.

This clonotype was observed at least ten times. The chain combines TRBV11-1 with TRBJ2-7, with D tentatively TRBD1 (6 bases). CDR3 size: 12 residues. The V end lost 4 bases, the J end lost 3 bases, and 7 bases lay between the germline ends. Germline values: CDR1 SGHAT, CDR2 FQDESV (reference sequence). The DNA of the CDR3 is TGTGCCAGCAGCTCCAGGGGCTACGAGCAGTACTTC. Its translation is CASSSRGYEQYF.

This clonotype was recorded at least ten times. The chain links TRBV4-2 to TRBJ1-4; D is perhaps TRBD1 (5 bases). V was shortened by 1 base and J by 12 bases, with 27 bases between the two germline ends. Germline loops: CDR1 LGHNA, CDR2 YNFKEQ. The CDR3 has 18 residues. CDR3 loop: CASSQVLARDRSDRELFF. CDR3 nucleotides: TGTGCCAGCAGCCAAGTACTCGCCAGGGATCGGTCGGATCGGGAACTGTTTTTT.

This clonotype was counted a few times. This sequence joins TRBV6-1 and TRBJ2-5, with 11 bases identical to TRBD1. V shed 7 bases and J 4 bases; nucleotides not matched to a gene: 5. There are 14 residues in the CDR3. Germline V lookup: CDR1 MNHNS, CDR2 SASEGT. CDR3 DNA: TGTGCCAGCACTGGACAGGGGGCAGGAGAGACCCAGTACTTC. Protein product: CASTGQGAGETQYF.

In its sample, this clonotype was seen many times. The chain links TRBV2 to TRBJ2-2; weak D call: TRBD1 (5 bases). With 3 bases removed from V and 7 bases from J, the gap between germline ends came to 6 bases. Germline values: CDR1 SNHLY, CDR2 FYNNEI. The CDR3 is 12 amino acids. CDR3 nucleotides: TGTGCCAGCAGTGACAGGGTCGGGGAGCTGTTTTTT. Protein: CASSDRVGELFF.

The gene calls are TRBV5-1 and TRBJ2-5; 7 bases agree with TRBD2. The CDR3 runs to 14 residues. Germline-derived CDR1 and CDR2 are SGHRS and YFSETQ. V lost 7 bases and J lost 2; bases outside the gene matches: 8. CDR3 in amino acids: CASERGDLQETQYF. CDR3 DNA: TGCGCCAGCGAACGGGGGGACTTACAAGAGACCCAGTACTTC.

CDR3 DNA sequence: TGTGCCAGCAGTGCCTCAGGGGGCTCGAGAGAGACCCAGTACTTC. It translates to CASSASGGSRETQYF. This chain joins TRBV25-1 and TRBJ2-5; TRBD1 aligns across 8 bases. Germline values: CDR1 MGHDK, CDR2 SYGVNS. This CDR3 spans 15 amino acids. V was pared by 4 bases and J by 4 bases, with 8 bases of the junction left unmatched.

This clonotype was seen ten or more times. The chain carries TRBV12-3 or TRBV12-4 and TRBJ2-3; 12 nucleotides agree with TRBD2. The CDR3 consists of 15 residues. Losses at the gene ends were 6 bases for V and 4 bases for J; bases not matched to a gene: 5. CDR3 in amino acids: CASSILAGGSDTQYF. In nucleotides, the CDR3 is TGTGCCAGCAGCATACTAGCGGGAGGCTCAGATACGCAGTATTTT.